This T cell receptor beta chain was recorded in a study of cytomegalovirus exposure and HLA in healthy donors. Study-wide context: Samples from HLA-typed donors yielded 85 million to 95 million unique TCRs in an early data release.

Germline CDR1 is SGHKS and CDR2 is YYEKEE (reference sequence). The trim removed 2 bases at V and 0 bases at J, leaving 6 bases unmatched. The CDR3 totals 18 residues. The PCR used 60 Vbeta and 13 Jbeta primers. Method: immunoSEQ multiplex PCR; TCRdb's copy keeps in-frame clones and lacks some. Among about 170,000 clones, roughly 78% were seen once, and the ten largest hold around 7%. Study-wide results and limits: According to a later analysis, most TCR beta chains associated with CMV appeared HLA-restricted. It was in a later analysis that TCR association rates were seen to vary by HLA locus, highest for DRB1 and lowest for HLA-C.

As regards this clone: The antigen remains unidentified.

The receptor was derived from a man aged 40-55 years in good health and CMV-seropositive. Sequencing input: PBMCs. The gene calls are TRBV5-5 and TRBJ2-6, with 9 bases identical to TRBD1. CDR3 DNA sequence: TGTGCCAGCAGCTTCCGGACAGGGGACCTCTCTGGGGCCAACGTCCTGACTTTC. It is translated as CASSFRTGDLSGANVLTF.